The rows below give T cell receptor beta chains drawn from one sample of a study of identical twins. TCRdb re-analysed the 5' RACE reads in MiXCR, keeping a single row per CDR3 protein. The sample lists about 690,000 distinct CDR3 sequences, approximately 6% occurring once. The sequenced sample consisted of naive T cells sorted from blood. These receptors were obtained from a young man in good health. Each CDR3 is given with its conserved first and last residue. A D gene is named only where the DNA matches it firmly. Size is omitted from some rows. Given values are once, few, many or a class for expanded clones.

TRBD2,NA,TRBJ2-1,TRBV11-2,CASSLRSGVAGGIEQFF,TGTGCCAGCAGCTTACGGTCTGGAGTAGCGGGAGGAATTGAGCAGTTCTTC
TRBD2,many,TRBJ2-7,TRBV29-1,CSGGSKAGATEQYF,TGCAGCGGGGGTTCTAAAGCGGGAGCTACCGAGCAGTACTTC
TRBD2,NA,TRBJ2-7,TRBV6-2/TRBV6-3,CASSKTSGRPDEQYF,TGTGCCAGCAGCAAAACTAGCGGGAGACCCGACGAGCAGTACTTC
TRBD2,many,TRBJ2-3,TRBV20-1,CSADRKAGAGTDTQYF,TGCAGTGCAGACCGTAAAGCGGGAGCGGGCACAGATACGCAGTATTTT
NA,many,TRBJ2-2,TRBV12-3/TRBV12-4,CASSLDGSAGELFF,TGTGCCAGCAGTTTAGATGGGTCAGCCGGGGAGCTGTTTTTT
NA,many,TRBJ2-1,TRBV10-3,CAISDLFGEKTRRQFF,TGTGCCATCAGTGATCTGTTCGGAGAAAAGACAAGAAGGCAGTTCTTC
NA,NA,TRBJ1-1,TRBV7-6,CASRHNLDGRDTEAFF,TGTGCCAGCAGACATAATCTGGACGGGCGGGACACTGAAGCTTTCTTT
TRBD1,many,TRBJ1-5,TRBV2,CASSGTGGIQPQHF,TGTGCCAGCTCCGGGACAGGGGGTATTCAGCCCCAGCATTTT
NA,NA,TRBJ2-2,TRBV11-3,CASSGAGATTGELFF,TGTGCCAGCAGCGGCGCAGGGGCGACCACCGGGGAGCTGTTTTTT
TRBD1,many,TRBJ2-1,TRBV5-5,CASSSGTDGEQFF,TGTGCCAGCAGCTCCGGGACAGATGGTGAGCAGTTCTTC
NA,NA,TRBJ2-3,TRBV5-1,CASHGDTQYF,TGCGCCAGCCATGGAGATACGCAGTATTTT
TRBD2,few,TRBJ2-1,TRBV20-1,CSASGTRGNSYNEQFF,TGCAGTGCTAGCGGGACTAGGGGAAACTCCTACAATGAGCAGTTCTTC
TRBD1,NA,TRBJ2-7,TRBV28,CASSLPGQGAYEQYF,TGTGCCAGCAGTTTACCGGGACAGGGGGCCTACGAGCAGTACTTC
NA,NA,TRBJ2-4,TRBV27,CASSLSAGSGNIQYF,TGTGCCAGCAGTTTATCCGCAGGGTCGGGAAACATTCAGTACTTC
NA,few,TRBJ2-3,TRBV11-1,CASSLISADTQYF,TGTGCCAGCAGCTTAATTTCCGCAGATACGCAGTATTTT
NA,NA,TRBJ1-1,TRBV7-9,CASSHISGYTEAFF,TGTGCCAGCAGCCACATCTCCGGGTACACTGAAGCTTTCTTT
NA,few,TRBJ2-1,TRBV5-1,CASSLPMWGEQFF,TGCGCCAGCAGCTTGCCTATGTGGGGTGAGCAGTTCTTC
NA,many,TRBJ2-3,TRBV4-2,CASSLDNTQYF,TGTGCCAGCAGCCTAGACAATACGCAGTATTTT
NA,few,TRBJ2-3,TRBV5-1,CASSSTGTRTDTQYF,TGCGCCAGCAGCTCGACAGGAACCCGCACAGATACGCAGTATTTT
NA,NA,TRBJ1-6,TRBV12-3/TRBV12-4,CASSLNTRAPLHF,TGTGCCAGCAGTTTAAACACCAGGGCACCCCTCCACTTT
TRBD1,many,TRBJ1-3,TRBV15,CATSTSGTAHPSSGNTIYF,TGTGCCACCAGCACCTCCGGGACAGCGCATCCGAGCTCTGGAAACACCATATATTTT
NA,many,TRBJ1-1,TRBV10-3,CAIRIAGMNTEAFF,TGTGCCATCAGGATCGCAGGGATGAACACTGAAGCTTTCTTT
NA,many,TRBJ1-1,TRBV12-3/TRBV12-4,CASRPLVGIATEAFF,TGTGCCAGCAGGCCGCTGGTGGGGATAGCCACTGAAGCTTTCTTT
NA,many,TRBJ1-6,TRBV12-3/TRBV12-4,CASSWGEDSPLHF,TGTGCCAGCAGTTGGGGGGAGGACTCACCCCTCCACTTT
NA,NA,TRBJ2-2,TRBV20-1,CSASGQNTGELFF,TGCAGTGCTAGTGGACAGAACACCGGGGAGCTGTTTTTT
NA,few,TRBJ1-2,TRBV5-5,CASSLDKVSYGYTF,TGTGCCAGCAGCTTGGACAAGGTATCCTATGGCTACACCTTC
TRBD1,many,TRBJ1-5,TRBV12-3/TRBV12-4,CASRHTGGTEPQHF,TGTGCCAGCAGACACACAGGGGGCACGGAGCCCCAGCATTTT
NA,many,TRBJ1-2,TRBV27,CASSLLAVDSGYTF,TGTGCCAGCAGTTTATTGGCGGTGGACTCTGGCTACACCTTC
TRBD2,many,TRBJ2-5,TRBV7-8,CASSRRLAGAVETQYF,TGTGCCAGCAGCCGACGACTAGCGGGAGCCGTTGAGACCCAGTACTTC
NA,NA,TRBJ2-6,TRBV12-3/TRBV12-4,CASRQSSGANVLTF,TGTGCCAGTCGTCAAAGCTCTGGGGCCAACGTCCTGACTTTC
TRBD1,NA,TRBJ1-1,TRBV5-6,CASSPMNRGTEAFF,TGTGCCAGCAGCCCTATGAACAGGGGAACTGAAGCTTTCTTT
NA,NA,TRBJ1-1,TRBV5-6,CASSLSAGRAGTEAFF,TGTGCCAGCAGCTTGTCGGCAGGGAGGGCCGGAACTGAAGCTTTCTTT
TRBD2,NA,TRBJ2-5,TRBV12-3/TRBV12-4,CASTLGLAGGGETQYF,TGTGCCAGCACCCTGGGGCTAGCGGGAGGAGGGGAGACCCAGTACTTC
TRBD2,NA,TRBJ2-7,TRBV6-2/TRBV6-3,CASIGLAAYEQYF,TGTGCCAGCATTGGACTAGCGGCCTACGAGCAGTACTTC
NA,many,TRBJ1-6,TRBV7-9,CASSAGGPVKSPLHF,TGTGCCAGCAGCGCGGGGGGCCCCGTAAAATCACCCCTCCACTTT
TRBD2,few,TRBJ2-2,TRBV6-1,CASRILAGNTGELFF,TGTGCCAGCAGAATCTTAGCGGGGAACACCGGGGAGCTGTTTTTT
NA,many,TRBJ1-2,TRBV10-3,CAISGSSGYTF,TGTGCCATCAGTGGATCCTCAGGCTACACCTTC
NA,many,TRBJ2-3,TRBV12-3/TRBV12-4,CASRSVGDTQYF,TGTGCCAGCAGATCGGTTGGCGATACGCAGTATTTT
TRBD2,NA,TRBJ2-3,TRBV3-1,CASSPMGLAGTQYF,TGTGCCAGCAGCCCCATGGGACTAGCGGGAACGCAGTATTTT
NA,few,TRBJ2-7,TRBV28,CASRRPVGGSSYEQYF,TGTGCCAGCAGACGCCCGGTGGGGGGCTCCTCCTACGAGCAGTACTTC
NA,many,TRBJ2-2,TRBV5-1,CASCLIHLRETGELFF,TGCGCCAGCTGCCTCATTCATCTCAGGGAAACCGGGGAGCTGTTTTTT
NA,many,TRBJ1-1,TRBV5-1,CASSFSGGDTEAFF,TGCGCCAGCAGCTTTTCCGGGGGGGACACTGAAGCCTTCTTT
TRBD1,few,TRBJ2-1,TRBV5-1,CASSPGFRQGWYNEQFF,TGCGCCAGCAGCCCCGGATTTAGACAGGGGTGGTACAATGAGCAGTTCTTC
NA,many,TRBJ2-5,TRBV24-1,CATSDLRGGSRDSEETQYF,TGTGCCACCAGTGATTTGAGGGGGGGGTCAAGGGACTCAGAAGAGACCCAGTACTTC
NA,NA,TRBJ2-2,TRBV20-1,CSARDSAGPTGELFF,TGCAGTGCTAGAGATTCGGCAGGTCCCACCGGGGAGCTGTTTTTT
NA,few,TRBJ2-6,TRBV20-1,CSARDKGPTGTGANVLTF,TGCAGTGCTAGAGATAAGGGACCAACCGGTACTGGGGCCAACGTCCTGACTTTC
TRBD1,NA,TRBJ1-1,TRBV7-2,CASSLGTAMNTEAFF,TGTGCCAGCAGCCTAGGGACAGCCATGAACACTGAAGCTTTCTTT
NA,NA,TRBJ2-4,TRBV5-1,CASSLLGEDGKGYF,TGCGCCAGCAGCTTGTTGGGTGAAGACGGGAAGGGATACTTC
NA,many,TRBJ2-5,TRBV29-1,CSVVWQAEETQYF,TGCAGCGTTGTATGGCAGGCGGAAGAGACCCAGTACTTC
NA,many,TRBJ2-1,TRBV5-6,CASSATGTIIYNEQFF,TGTGCCAGCAGCGCTACCGGGACCATTATCTACAATGAGCAGTTCTTC
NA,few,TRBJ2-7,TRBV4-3,CASSQDRRGMRNEQYF,TGCGCCAGCAGCCAAGACAGACGGGGGATGAGGAACGAGCAGTACTTC
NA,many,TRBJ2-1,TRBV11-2,CASSLAPAAYNEQFF,TGTGCCAGCAGCTTGGCACCAGCAGCTTACAATGAGCAGTTCTTC
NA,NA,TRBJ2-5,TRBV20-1,CSVAGGTQETQYF,TGCAGTGTTGCCGGGGGAACCCAAGAGACCCAGTACTTC
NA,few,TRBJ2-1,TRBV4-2,CASSQDLYASYNEQFF,TGTGCCAGCAGCCAAGACCTTTACGCTTCCTACAATGAGCAGTTCTTC
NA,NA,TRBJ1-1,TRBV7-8,CASSLDHGANTEAFF,TGTGCCAGCAGCTTAGATCACGGCGCTAACACTGAAGCTTTCTTT